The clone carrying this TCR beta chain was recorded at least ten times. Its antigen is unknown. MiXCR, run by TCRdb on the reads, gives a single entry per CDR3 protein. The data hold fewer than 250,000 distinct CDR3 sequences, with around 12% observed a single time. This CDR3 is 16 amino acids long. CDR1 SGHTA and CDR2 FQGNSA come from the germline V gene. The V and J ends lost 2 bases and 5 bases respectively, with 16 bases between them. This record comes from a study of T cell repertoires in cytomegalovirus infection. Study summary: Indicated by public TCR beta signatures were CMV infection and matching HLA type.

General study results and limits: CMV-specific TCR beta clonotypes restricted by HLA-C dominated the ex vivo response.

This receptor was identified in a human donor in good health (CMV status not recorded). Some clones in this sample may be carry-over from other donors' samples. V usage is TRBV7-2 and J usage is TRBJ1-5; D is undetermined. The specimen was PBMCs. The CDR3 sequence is CASSLSSRHTYQPQHF. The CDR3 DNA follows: TGTGCCAGCAGCTTATCGTCCCGACACACTTATCAGCCCCAGCATTTT. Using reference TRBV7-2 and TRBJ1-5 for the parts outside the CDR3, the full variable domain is GAGVSQSPSNKVTEKGKDVELRCDPISGHTALYWYRQSLGQGLEFLIYFQGNSAPDKSGLPSDRFSAERTGGSVSTLTIQRTQQEDSAVYLCASSLSSRHTYQPQHFGDGTRLSIL.